These 3 T cell receptor beta chains were all obtained from the same sample, sequenced in a study of cytomegalovirus exposure and HLA in healthy donors (dated by TCRdb to the late 2010s). Library method: the immunoSEQ multiplex PCR assay. The multiplex PCR relied on a mix of 60 forward primers for TCR Vbeta segments and 13 reverse primers for TCR Jbeta segments. TCRdb took over this immuneACCESS table, retaining in-frame rearrangements with V and J assigned. Such tables are incomplete; in checked studies, under half of the missing clones stem from an unresolved V gene, and the remainder is unexplained. The sample profile shows roughly 200,000 clones; around 90% of them were found once. Under 1.2% of the sample is held by the ten biggest clonotypes. Sequencing was performed on PBMCs. The source of these receptors is a boy between 2 and 15 years old in good health and CMV-seronegative.

The chain combines TRBV16 with TRBJ2-3; 9 bases match TRBD2. This CDR3 is 17 amino acids long. V shed 2 bases and J 4 bases; nucleotides not matched to a gene: 10. The germline V gene encodes CDR1 KGHSY and CDR2 FQNENV. The CDR3 DNA sequence: TGTGCCAGCAGCCAAGGCCCCCTGGCGGGAGGGCCAGATACGCAGTATTTT. Its protein product is CASSQGPLAGGPDTQYF.

Comments on this clone: Other DNA variants within this sample encode the same CDR3. The chain couples TRBV7-2 to TRBJ2-3, with no clear D. Germline V gene sequence: CDR1 SGHTA, CDR2 FQGNSA. The CDR3 runs to 15 residues. Trimming cost V 0 bases and J 0 bases, with 7 bases left between them. CDR3 protein: CASSLAGPSTDTQYF. Written as DNA, the CDR3 is TGTGCCAGCAGCTTAGCGGGCCCAAGCACAGATACGCAGTATTTT.

The V gene is TRBV11-1, the J gene TRBJ2-7; tentative D call: TRBD2 (6 bases). Trimming left V 5 bases short and J 7 bases short, with 18 bases between. This CDR3 spans 14 amino acids. Germline CDR1 and CDR2: SGHAT and FQDESV (reference sequence). CDR3 residues: CASSPRGGEREQYF. CDR3 DNA: TGTGCCAGCAGCCCACGCGGAGGGGAGAGGGAGCAGTACTTC.